Listed here are 26 T cell receptor beta chains from one sample, sequenced in a study of blood T cells in healthy people across ages. Together with a sample-barcoded 5' primer, a J-beta primer mix was included in a second PCR lasting 7 to 11 cycles. MiXCR, applied by TCRdb to the 5' RACE reads, yields one record per CDR3 protein. The sample consists of around 650,000 distinct CDR3 sequences, 32% of them appearing once. The sample taken for sequencing was blood. The receptors here all came from a woman aged 80 or over in good health.

As to this clonotype: One base away lies a much larger clone, so this may be a sequencing read error. V is TRBV4-3 and J is TRBJ2-3; no clear D gene. Trimming stripped 0 bases from V and 4 bases from J, with 14 bases between. The CDR3 sequence is 16 residues long. Germline CDR1 reads LGHNA; CDR2 reads YSLEER. In DNA form, the CDR3 reads TGCGCCAGCAGCCAAGATTCAGTAGAACGCCCAGATACGCAGTATTTT. Translating it yields CASSQDSVERPDTQYF.

This clonotype was seen repeatedly, ten times or more. One end of the junction fails to match germline, which may point to a read error. The CDR3 sequence is CASSLGSGGAYEQYF. The CDR3 nucleotides read TGTGCCAGCAGCTTAGGTAGCGGGGGGGCCTACGAGCAGTACTTC. J is TRBJ2-7 and V is TRBV5-1, with 11 bases fitting TRBD2. Germline V gene data show CDR1 as SGHRS and CDR2 as YFSETQ. The CDR3 is made up of 15 amino acids.

A few counts support this clonotype. The V call is TRBV19, the J call TRBJ2-1; D assignment may be TRBD1 or TRBD2 (5 bases each). This CDR3 comprises 15 residues. V lost 3 bases and J lost 6, with 15 bases in between. Looked up from germline, CDR1 is LNHDA and CDR2 is SQIVND (reference sequence). This CDR3 reads CASSIPSGTANEQFF. The CDR3 nucleotides are TGTGCCAGTAGTATCCCGTCCGGGACGGCCAATGAGCAGTTCTTC.

In this sample, this clonotype turned up a few times. V usage is TRBV5-1 and J usage is TRBJ2-2, with D unresolved. The CDR3 has 17 amino acids. Germline V gives CDR1 SGHRS, CDR2 YFSETQ. The ends were cut back, 1 base at V and 8 bases at J, with 21 bases in the middle. In nucleotides, the CDR3 is TGCGCCAGCAGCTTGATTTTCAGACCAAACTCCCAAGGGGAGCTGTTTTTT. Its protein is CASSLIFRPNSQGELFF. The full variable domain, in which reference TRBV5-1 and TRBJ2-2 provide the parts outside the CDR3, is KAGVTQTPRYLIKTRGQQVTLSCSPISGHRSVSWYQQTPGQGLQFLFEYFSETQRNKGNFPGRFSGRQFSNSRSEMNVSTLELGDSALYLCASSLIFRPNSQGELFFGEGSRLTVL.

For the CDR3, the DNA is TGTGCCAGCAGGACACTAGCGGGGTATAGCACAGATACGCAGTATTTT. It is translated as CASRTLAGYSTDTQYF. The chain employs TRBV27 and TRBJ2-3; TRBD2 aligns across 10 bases. The CDR3 is 16 residues long. Germline values: CDR1 MNHEY, CDR2 SMNVEV (reference sequence). The ends lost 6 bases at V and 0 bases at J; junction bases unmatched: 6.

About this clonotype: This may be a read error, as it is one base from a much larger clone. The genes are TRBV20-1 and TRBJ2-1; D is unresolved. Trimming removed 1 base from V and 10 bases from J, with 17 bases in between. The germline V gene has CDR1 DFQATT and CDR2 SNEGSKA (reference sequence). The CDR3 runs to 14 residues. The CDR3 nucleotides read TGCAGTGCTAGAGTCCCCAAACGCCCCTACGAGCAGTTCTTC. Its protein product is CSARVPKRPYEQFF.

The chain is built from TRBV19 and TRBJ1-1, with D possibly TRBD1 on 6 matching bases. The CDR3 is 13 residues long. The ends were cut back, 3 bases at V and 6 bases at J, with 11 bases in the middle. Per the germline V gene, CDR1 is LNHDA and CDR2 is SQIVND (reference sequence). The CDR3: CASSMAGDAEAFF. CDR3 bases: TGTGCCAGTAGTATGGCAGGGGACGCTGAAGCTTTCTTT. The full variable domain, in which reference TRBV19 and TRBJ1-1 provide the parts outside the CDR3, is DGGITQSPKYLFRKEGQNVTLSCEQNLNHDAMYWYRQDPGQGLRLIYYSQIVNDFQKGDIAEGYSVSREKKESFPLTVTSAQKNPTAFYLCASSMAGDAEAFFGQGTRLTVV.

V is TRBV5-6 and J is TRBJ2-3; TRBD2 is a possible D gene (6 bases). Trimming left V 1 base short and J 0 bases short, with 12 bases between. This CDR3 is 16 amino acids long. Germline V gives CDR1 SGHDT, CDR2 YYEEEE. The CDR3 is CASSLSAGRSTDTQYF. As DNA, the CDR3 is TGTGCCAGCAGCTTGTCGGCAGGGAGGAGCACAGATACGCAGTATTTT. The full variable domain, its missing parts supplied by reference TRBV5-6 and TRBJ2-3, is DAGVTQSPTHLIKTRGQQVTLRCSPKSGHDTVSWYQQALGQGPQFIFQYYEEEERQRGNFPDRFSGHQFPNYSSELNVNALLLGDSALYLCASSLSAGRSTDTQYFGPGTRLTVL.

V gene TRBV20-1 combines with J gene TRBJ2-6; D call uncertain. V gave up 2 bases and J gave up 2 bases, with 10 bases separating them. The CDR3 sequence is 15 residues long. In germline, CDR1 is DFQATT, CDR2 SNEGSKA (reference sequence). The CDR3 here is CSARLGRPGANVLTF. Written as DNA, the CDR3 is TGCAGTGCTAGATTAGGCCGCCCTGGGGCCAACGTCCTGACTTTC.

This clonotype was picked up many times. The chain links TRBV20-1 to TRBJ1-6, with D possibly being TRBD1 (6 bases). Trimming took off 3 bases at V and 6 bases at J, with 21 bases between the two ends. This CDR3 comprises 17 residues. Germline loops: CDR1 DFQATT, CDR2 SNEGSKA (reference sequence). The CDR3 here is CSARRRVGGGGNSPLHF. The CDR3 DNA sequence: TGCAGTGCTAGGCGCCGCGTCGGGGGCGGGGGTAATTCACCCCTCCACTTT.

This clonotype was seen more than once but under ten times. J is TRBJ2-5 and V is TRBV5-1; 7 nucleotides align to TRBD2. The CDR3 has 15 amino acids. The trim removed 4 bases at V and 10 bases at J, leaving 16 bases unmatched. CDR1 SGHRS and CDR2 YFSETQ come from the germline V gene. In DNA form, the CDR3 reads TGCGCCAGCAGCCCGGGAGGTACTCCCAGTGAGGACCAGTACTTC. It yields the protein CASSPGGTPSEDQYF.

This clonotype was seen ten or more times. V usage is TRBV27 and J usage is TRBJ2-1; 8 bases align to TRBD2. CDR3 size: 17 residues. The J segment lost 0 bases and the V segment lost 4 bases, leaving 8 bases of the junction unmatched. CDR1 and CDR2 from the germline V gene are MNHEY and SMNVEV (reference sequence). CDR3 coding DNA: TGTGCCAGCAGTTCTCTTACTAGCGGAGGCTCCTACAATGAGCAGTTCTTC. Its protein is CASSSLTSGGSYNEQFF.

V is TRBV18 and J is TRBJ2-3, with 12 bases fitting TRBD2. This CDR3 region has 18 residues. V was pared by 1 base and J by 5 bases, with 10 bases of the junction left unmatched. Germline lookup yields CDR1 KGHSH and CDR2 LQKENI. CDR3 amino acids: CASSPRMRTSGTGDTQYF. The CDR3 coding sequence is TGTGCCAGCTCACCACGTATGAGGACTAGCGGGACGGGAGATACGCAGTATTTT.

This clonotype was seen many times. The V gene is TRBV20-1, the J gene TRBJ1-2; TRBD1 aligns across 9 bases. Germline V gives CDR1 DFQATT, CDR2 SNEGSKA (reference sequence). Trimming at V came to 5 bases and at J to 2 bases, leaving 6 bases not matched to a gene. This CDR3 is 14 amino acids long. In nucleotides, the CDR3 is TGCAGTGCTTACCTAGGGACAGGGAACTATGGCTACACCTTC. It translates to CSAYLGTGNYGYTF.

This clonotype was seen only once. A much larger clonotype is one base distant, so this may be a read error. The gene calls are TRBV14 and TRBJ2-1; tentatively, D is TRBD2 (5 bases). The CDR3 is made up of 15 amino acids. The V gene's germline CDR1 is SGHDN and CDR2 FVKESK. V shed 0 bases and J shed 13 bases, with 19 bases lying between them. The CDR3 DNA follows: TGTGCCAGCAGCCAAGATAGAGGCAGTGGGGAGACCCAGTTCTTC. This codes for CASSQDRGSGETQFF.

A few counts support this clonotype. The gene calls are TRBV15 and TRBJ1-5; 10 positions match TRBD1. CDR3 length equals 16 residues. Looked up from germline, CDR1 is LNHNV and CDR2 is YYDKDF (reference sequence). V was pared by 1 base and J by 7 bases, with 7 bases of the junction left unmatched. The CDR3 region is CATSRVRGQGRQPQHF. The CDR3 nucleotides are TGTGCCACCAGCAGAGTCAGGGGACAGGGGAGGCAGCCCCAGCATTTT.

V is TRBV7-6 and J is TRBJ1-1; maybe TRBD1 (5 bases). V was trimmed by 5 bases and J by 1 base, leaving 14 bases between them. CDR1 is SGHVS, CDR2 FNYEAQ, per germline. This CDR3 contains 15 residues. CDR3 protein: CASSLRDPPNTEAFF. DNA of the CDR3: TGTGCCAGCAGCCTCAGGGATCCCCCGAACACTGAAGCTTTCTTT.

This clonotype occurred a few times. The limits of the CDR3 on the DNA are not certain, so only TCRdb's listed CDR3 is given. The J gene is TRBJ2-6, the V gene TRBV10-3; the tabulated D call, TRBD1, remains unverified against the DNA. CDR1 is ENHRY and CDR2 is SYGVKD in the germline V gene. The CDR3 adds up to 17 amino acids, both ends counted. The CDR3 spells CAIGFGQGAMGANVRTF.

The chain combines TRBV7-9 with TRBJ1-1, with D perhaps matching TRBD1 (5 bases). The germline V and J ends were trimmed by 0 bases and 3 bases, with 11 bases remaining between them. Germline CDR1 SEHNR, CDR2 FQNEAQ (reference sequence). The CDR3 is 15 residues long. In DNA, the CDR3 is TGTGCCAGCAGCTTAGCGGTCGGGGGGTACACTGAAGCTTTCTTT. It specifies CASSLAVGGYTEAFF. Full variable domain (missing parts from reference TRBV7-9 and TRBJ1-1): DTGVSQNPRHKITKRGQNVTFRCDPISEHNRLYWYRQTLGQGPEFLTYFQNEAQLEKSRLLSDRFSAERPKGSFSTLEIQRTEQGDSAMYLCASSLAVGGYTEAFFGQGTRLTVV.

This clonotype was found a few times. This may come from a read error, since a much larger clone is one base off. This rearrangement joins TRBV5-1 to TRBJ2-5; tentative D call: TRBD2 (7 bases). Germline V lookup: CDR1 SGHRS, CDR2 YFSETQ. The length of the CDR3 is 12 residues. The CDR3 loop is CAGSPEGGAHYF. In nucleotides, the CDR3 is TGCGCCGGCAGCCCGGAGGGGGGGGCTCACTACTTC.

This clonotype was counted only a few times. J is TRBJ1-6 and V is TRBV7-2; 9 bases agree with TRBD1. CDR1 is SGHTA, CDR2 FQGNSA, per germline. The ends lost 0 bases at V and 11 bases at J; junction bases unmatched: 2. CDR3 length: 14 residues. CDR3: CASSLATGGPPLHF. The CDR3 DNA reads as TGTGCCAGCAGCTTAGCCACAGGGGGCCCACCCCTCCACTTT.

This clonotype was picked up a small number of times. The chain joins TRBV11-2 to TRBJ2-3; weak D call: TRBD2 (6 bases). Germline V gene data show CDR1 as SGHAT and CDR2 as FQNNGV. The V and J ends lost 6 bases and 11 bases respectively, with 12 bases between them. The CDR3 loop spans 11 amino acids. The CDR3 DNA follows: TGTGCCAGCAGACTCGGGGGAAGGCAGTATTTT. Translated: CASRLGGRQYF. Supplemented by reference TRBV11-2 and TRBJ2-3, the full variable domain reads EAGVAQSPRYKIIEKRQSVAFWCNPISGHATLYWYQQILGQGPKLLIQFQNNGVVDDSQLPKDRFSAERLKGVDSTLKIQPAKLEDSAVYLCASRLGGRQYFGPGTRLTVL.

To note about this clonotype: Given a much more abundant clone one base away, this may be a read error. The chain has TRBV12-3 or TRBV12-4 and TRBJ1-6, with 7 bases fitting TRBD1. CDR3 length equals 14 residues. In nucleotides, the CDR3 is TGTGCCGGCAGTCAGACAGGGAGGAATTCACCCCTCCACTTT. This codes for CAGSQTGRNSPLHF.

In the case of this clonotype: At one of its ends the junction is not consistent with the germline gene, which may arise from a read error. The chain recombines TRBV3-1 with TRBJ1-2; the D gene is possibly TRBD1 (6 bases). This CDR3 contains 13 residues. Germline V gives CDR1 LGHDT, CDR2 YNNKEL (reference sequence). CDR3 sequence reads: CASSQGGAGGYNF. As DNA, the CDR3 is TGTGCCAGCAGCCAAGGGGGGGCGGGTGGCTACAACTTC.

This chain's CDR3 is CASRSQGIGDQPQHF. CDR3 nucleotides: TGTGCCAGCAGGTCCCAGGGGATCGGGGATCAGCCCCAGCATTTT. The chain uses TRBV28 and TRBJ1-5, with D perhaps TRBD1 (6 bases). Trimming took off 6 bases at V and 5 bases at J, with 17 bases between the two ends. The V gene's germline CDR1 is MDHEN and CDR2 SYDVKM. The length of the CDR3 is 15 residues. The variable domain in full, completed from reference TRBV28 and TRBJ1-5, reads DVKVTQSSRYLVKRTGEKVFLECVQDMDHENMFWYRQDPGLGLRLIYFSYDVKMKEKGDIPEGYSVSREKKERFSLILESASTNQTSMYLCASRSQGIGDQPQHFGDGTRLSIL.

This clonotype has at least ten counts. The rearrangement uses TRBV20-1 and TRBJ2-7, with 11 nucleotides matching TRBD1. The length of the CDR3 is 13 residues. Germline loops: CDR1 DFQATT, CDR2 SNEGSKA (reference sequence). Losses at the gene ends were 8 bases for V and 4 bases for J; bases not matched to a gene: 7. Here the CDR3 reads CSTLGQGAYEQYF. CDR3 nucleotides: TGCAGTACCCTAGGACAGGGGGCGTACGAGCAGTACTTC.